This is a list of T cell receptor beta chains from one sample in a study of T cell responses to AZD1222 COVID-19 vaccine. Repertoires were generated with immunoSEQ multiplex PCR, while TCRdb's copy carries only in-frame clones and drops some. The sample contains about 130,000 clones, 80% to 95% of which appear only once. The input for sequencing was peripheral blood, taken 28 days after the second AZD1222 dose. The receptors derive from an adult who received the AZD1222 COVID-19 vaccine. CDR3s leave out the opening cysteine and the closing phenylalanine or tryptophan.

ASSAPRTYEQY,TRBV5-6,TRBJ2-7
ASSQSDHYGYT,TRBV3-1/TRBV3-2,TRBJ1-2
ASSPGQGFNEKLF,TRBV27,TRBJ1-4
AIRGGGGNGELF,TRBV10-3,TRBJ2-2
SARYGYGYT,TRBV20-1,TRBJ1-2
ASSNGEVAGEKLF,TRBV19,TRBJ1-4
ASSPQGVSGNTIY,TRBV11-3,TRBJ1-3
ASRVKLPGTGLTRGYT,TRBV7-2,TRBJ1-2
ASSLQGITGELF,TRBV7-9,TRBJ2-2
ASSLDGQTDTEAF,TRBV9,TRBJ1-1
ASSPLEGMNTEAF,TRBV18,TRBJ1-1
ATSDFSQGTDTQY,TRBV24-1,TRBJ2-3
ASSLVGDSGSWGTDTQY,TRBV5-1,TRBJ2-3
ATSELTGELF,TRBV24-1,TRBJ2-2
ASSPVGSPLH,TRBV12-3/TRBV12-4,TRBJ1-6
ASSLEANTEAF,TRBV7-9,TRBJ1-1
ASSLERAAGEQF,TRBV6-5,TRBJ2-1
ASSFAPGGMNTEAF,TRBV5-1,TRBJ1-1
ASSPRTSGTDTQY,TRBV9,TRBJ2-3
ASTRGIRGPYYNEQF,TRBV11-2,TRBJ2-1
ASSPLRGGDSGYT,TRBV9,TRBJ1-2
ASSEMDSNQPQH,TRBV6-1,TRBJ1-5
ASSPPSQDRSGNTIY,TRBV18,TRBJ1-3
ASSVVTGDYGYT,TRBV9,TRBJ1-2
ASSFEQGGNTEAF,TRBV21-1,TRBJ1-1
ASSIDPEGVVSVGYGYT,TRBV19,TRBJ1-2
ASSQDMEYGGQETQY,TRBV4-3,TRBJ2-5
ASSSTGGPYYNEQF,TRBV18,TRBJ2-1
ASSWERQTGELF,TRBV11-2,TRBJ2-2
ASSDRSRGDTQY,TRBV7-9,TRBJ2-3
AISGAKQYGYT,TRBV10-3,TRBJ1-2
ASGLGGSYT,TRBV12-5,TRBJ1-2
ASSESGTGNTEAF,TRBV25-1,TRBJ1-1
SVEAEGEKLF,TRBV29-1,TRBJ1-4
ASSLGYNEQF,TRBV7-2,TRBJ2-1
ASSRTGVNEQF,TRBV12-3/TRBV12-4,TRBJ2-1
SAAWTILRQF,TRBV29-1,TRBJ2-1
ASSEAWGGGYQETQY,TRBV2,TRBJ2-5
ASTLLAGGRETQY,TRBV6-5,TRBJ2-5
ASSGGGDGSPLH,TRBV27,TRBJ1-6
ASSQDGGRTGYQPQH,TRBV4-1,TRBJ1-5
ASSLGVNTDTQY,TRBV7-9,TRBJ2-3
ASSQGLAGTRGNTIY,TRBV4-1,TRBJ1-3
ASSPYSYNSPLH,TRBV6-5,TRBJ1-6
ASSYSWDRANSPLH,TRBV6-5,TRBJ1-6
ASSLALRDRAMDEQY,TRBV5-6,TRBJ2-7
ASSEINIQY,TRBV6-1,TRBJ2-4
ASSPTSGVDYNEQF,TRBV18,TRBJ2-1
ASSDTGSYGYT,TRBV19,TRBJ1-2
ASSPSEGALWEQY,TRBV18,TRBJ2-7
ASSPPAGGPTQY,TRBV9,TRBJ2-3
ASSQARNQPQH,TRBV3-1/TRBV3-2,TRBJ1-5
ASSDLGGNTDTQY,TRBV6-4,TRBJ2-3
ASSYFQTRGRNQPQH,TRBV6-8,TRBJ1-5
ATSEEGSNQPQH,TRBV24-1,TRBJ1-5
ASSYGRGVYGYT,TRBV6-5,TRBJ1-2
ASSDYGNTEAF,TRBV25-1,TRBJ1-1
ASTSTSTDTQY,TRBV19,TRBJ2-3